The 21 T cell receptor beta chains below come from one sample, sequenced in a study of CD8+CD57+ T cells in acquired aplastic anemia. Genomic DNA constituted the template upon which TCR beta VDJ and CDR3 profiling was performed. TCRdb re-called the reads with MiXCR, one entry per CDR3 protein. The data show about 160,000 distinct CDR3 sequences, around 48% seen once. Those patients picked for sequencing had displayed CD8+CD57+ cell expansion on flow cytometry. Sequencing was performed on sorted CD4+, CD8+, or CD8+CD57+ T cells (not recorded which) from PBMCs. The receptor source for this set is a human donor with aplastic anemia.

This sequence joins TRBV2 and TRBJ1-1; D is perhaps TRBD1 (6 bases). The CDR3 length is 12 residues. The germline V gene encodes CDR1 SNHLY and CDR2 FYNNEI. Trimming took off 5 bases at V and 6 bases at J, with 10 bases between the two ends. The DNA for the CDR3 is TGTGCCAGCAGTCCGGGGGCGTCTGAAGCTTTCTTT. Its protein is CASSPGASEAFF.

This clonotype was detected many times. Here the CDR3 reads CASSRIGNTEAFF. The CDR3 DNA follows: TGTGCCAGCAGCCGAATAGGGAACACTGAAGCTTTCTTT. This sequence joins TRBV7-9 and TRBJ1-1, with D unresolved. This CDR3 spans 13 amino acids. Germline values: CDR1 SEHNR, CDR2 FQNEAQ (reference sequence). Trimming cost V 5 bases and J 1 base, with 8 bases left between them. The variable domain in full, completed from reference TRBV7-9 and TRBJ1-1, reads DTGVSQNPRHKITKRGQNVTFRCDPISEHNRLYWYRQTLGQGPEFLTYFQNEAQLEKSRLLSDRFSAERPKGSFSTLEIQRTEQGDSAMYLCASSRIGNTEAFFGQGTRLTVV.

The chain couples TRBV19 to TRBJ2-7; D not resolved. V lost 0 bases and J lost 5, with 2 bases in between. The CDR3 has 11 residues. The V gene's germline CDR1 is LNHDA and CDR2 SQIVND (reference sequence). CDR3 bases: TGTGCCAGTAGTATAGAGAACGAGCAGTACTTC. Translation gives CASSIENEQYF. The complete variable domain, with remaining parts taken from reference TRBV19 and TRBJ2-7, reads DGGITQSPKYLFRKEGQNVTLSCEQNLNHDAMYWYRQDPGQGLRLIYYSQIVNDFQKGDIAEGYSVSREKKESFPLTVTSAQKNPTAFYLCASSIENEQYFGPGTRLTVT.

In this sample, this clonotype turned up a few times. The chain couples TRBV30 to TRBJ1-2; TRBD1 is a possible D gene (6 bases). V lost 5 bases to trimming and J lost 1 base, with 23 bases between them. From germline, CDR1 is GTSNPN and CDR2 SVGIG (reference sequence). The CDR3 contains 17 residues. The CDR3 bases are TGTGCCTGGTTTATCCGGGACAAAGTCGAACTTAACTATGGCTACACCTTC. This translates into CAWFIRDKVELNYGYTF.

CDR3 nucleotides: TGTGCCAGCAGCGGGAGCGGGACAGGGGATGAAAAACTGTTTTTT. This gives the protein CASSGSGTGDEKLFF. The chain links TRBV9 to TRBJ1-4, with 10 nucleotides matching TRBD1. With V trimmed by 3 bases and J by 6 bases, 5 bases remained unmatched. The CDR3 runs 15 residues. Germline-derived CDR1 and CDR2 are SGDLS and YYNGEE. Combining the CDR3 with reference TRBV9 and TRBJ1-4 gives the whole variable domain DSGVTQTPKHLITATGQRVTLRCSPRSGDLSVYWYQQSLDQGLQFLIQYYNGEERAKGNILERFSAQQFPDLHSELNLSSLELGDSALYFCASSGSGTGDEKLFFGSGTQLSVL.

A remark on this clonotype: A much larger clone lies a single base off, so this may be a read error. No conserved phenylalanine or tryptophan is present at the end of the CDR3, so a read error is the likely explanation. The rearrangement joins TRBV25-1 to TRBJ1-1; TRBD1 might be the D (5 bases). In germline, CDR1 is MGHDK, CDR2 SYGVNS. Trimming pared 6 bases from V and 4 bases from J, leaving 18 bases between. This CDR3 comprises 15 residues. CDR3 nucleotide sequence: TGTGCCAGCAGCGTAGTCGCAGGGCTTTCCACTGAAGCTTTCCTT. It codes for CASSVVAGLSTEAFL.

V and J are TRBV15 and TRBJ2-7, with D perhaps matching TRBD1 or TRBD2 (5 bases each). This CDR3 contains 15 residues. The germline CDR1 and CDR2 sequences are LNHNV and YYDKDF (reference sequence). Trimming cost V 2 bases and J 6 bases, with 17 bases left between them. The CDR3 loop is CATSRQGAGRGEQYF. CDR3 coding DNA: TGTGCCACCAGCAGACAAGGGGCAGGGAGAGGCGAGCAGTACTTC.

This clonotype has ten or more counts. The chain couples TRBV7-8 to TRBJ2-1; D unclear. The CDR3 has 15 residues. From germline, CDR1 is SGHVS and CDR2 FQNEAQ. Trimming cost V 1 base and J 4 bases, with 11 bases left between them. CDR3 coding DNA: TGTGCCAGCAGCTTAGTTGGGGATAGATACAATGAGCAGTTCTTC. The encoded protein is CASSLVGDRYNEQFF.

The genes are TRBV2 and TRBJ1-2; the D is unclear. The CDR3 sequence is 11 residues long. The germline CDR1 and CDR2 sequences are SNHLY and FYNNEI. Trimming took 2 bases from V and 8 from J, leaving 6 bases between them. CDR3 in amino acids: CASSEHVGYTF. In DNA form, the CDR3 reads TGTGCCAGCAGTGAACATGTAGGCTACACCTTC. The full variable domain, rest sourced from reference TRBV2 and TRBJ1-2, is EPEVTQTPSHQVTQMGQEVILRCVPISNHLYFYWYRQILGQKVEFLVSFYNNEISEKSEIFDDQFSVERPDGSNFTLKIRSTKLEDSAMYFCASSEHVGYTFGSGTRLTVV.

This clonotype was found a few times. The chain is built from TRBV30 and TRBJ1-5; 8 nucleotides agree with TRBD1. The V gene's germline CDR1 is GTSNPN and CDR2 SVGIG (reference sequence). V trimming: 2 bases; J trimming: 7 bases; junction bases outside the gene matches: 13. The length of the CDR3 is 16 residues. The CDR3 DNA reads TGTGCCTGGAGTTTCCAGACAGGGGCAGCTGGGCAGCCCCAGCATTTT. It translates to CAWSFQTGAAGQPQHF.

This clonotype occurred many times. The chain carries TRBV19 and TRBJ2-7; a weak D match, TRBD2 (5 bases). CDR1 LNHDA and CDR2 SQIVND come from the germline V gene (reference sequence). V lost 5 bases, J lost 2 bases, and 13 bases lay in between. The CDR3 is made up of 14 amino acids. For the CDR3, the DNA is TGTGCCAGTAGTTATCAAGCCGGGACCTACGAGCAGTACTTC. Protein: CASSYQAGTYEQYF.

This clonotype was counted ten times or more. V usage is TRBV7-9 and J usage is TRBJ1-2; the D is unclear. CDR3 size: 15 residues. V was pared by 3 bases and J by 7 bases, with 18 bases between. Per germline, CDR1 SEHNR and CDR2 FQNEAQ (reference sequence). In DNA form, the CDR3 reads TGTGCCAGCAGCTTGCTTGGGGAGGTGGCGGCTGGCTACACCTTC. Amino acids: CASSLLGEVAAGYTF. Filled out from reference TRBV7-9 and TRBJ1-2, the complete variable domain reads DTGVSQNPRHKITKRGQNVTFRCDPISEHNRLYWYRQTLGQGPEFLTYFQNEAQLEKSRLLSDRFSAERPKGSFSTLEIQRTEQGDSAMYLCASSLLGEVAAGYTFGSGTRLTVV.

There are a few counts of this clonotype. The gene calls are TRBV27 and TRBJ1-3, with 10 bases lining up with TRBD1. CDR3 size: 14 residues. Germline CDR1 and CDR2: MNHEY and SMNVEV (reference sequence). J lost 3 bases, V lost 6 bases, and 2 bases had no gene match. DNA of the CDR3: TGTGCCAGCAGGAGGACAGGGGGTGGAAACACCATATATTTT. It translates to CASRRTGGGNTIYF.

The chain recombines TRBV2 with TRBJ1-5, with TRBD1 identical over 7 bases. After removal of 6 bases from V and 5 bases from J, the junction contained 10 bases not matched to a gene. Germline V gives CDR1 SNHLY, CDR2 FYNNEI. The CDR3 is made up of 15 amino acids. CDR3 protein: CASSVEGTDYQPQHF. CDR3 sequence (DNA): TGTGCCAGCAGCGTAGAAGGGACAGATTATCAGCCCCAGCATTTT.

As concerns this clonotype: A much larger clone differs from this one at a single base, so this may be a read error. The gene calls are TRBV18 and TRBJ2-7; 7 bases align to TRBD2. Germline loops: CDR1 KGHSH, CDR2 LQKENI. The CDR3 has 14 amino acids. CDR3 region: CASSPPAGDYGQYF. The CDR3, as DNA: TGTGCCAGCTCACCACCGGCGGGGGACTACGGGCAGTACTTC.

V usage is TRBV12-5 and J usage is TRBJ1-4; maybe TRBD1 (5 bases). Germline V gene data show CDR1 as LGHNT and CDR2 as FRNRAP. This CDR3 is built from 17 residues. Trimming took 7 bases from V and 5 from J, leaving 23 bases between them. The CDR3 loop is CASDLGLAGWGNEKLFF. CDR3 in DNA: TGTGCTAGTGACCTCGGACTAGCGGGGTGGGGCAATGAAAAACTGTTTTTT. Complete variable domain (other parts from reference TRBV12-5 and TRBJ1-4): DARVTQTPRHKVTEMGQEVTMRCQPILGHNTVFWYRQTMMQGLELLAYFRNRAPLDDSGMPKDRFSAEMPDATLATLKIQPSEPRDSAVYFCASDLGLAGWGNEKLFFGSGTQLSVL.

The rearrangement joins TRBV7-3 to TRBJ2-1; 9 bases line up with TRBD2. After removal of 2 bases from V and 5 bases from J, the junction contained 1 base not matched to a gene. Germline V gene lookup returns CDR1 SGHTA and CDR2 FQGTGA. The CDR3 runs to 14 residues. CDR3 DNA sequence: TGTGCCAGCAGCTTAGGCGGGAGGGACAATGAGCAGTTCTTC. Its translation is CASSLGGRDNEQFF.

Concerning this clonotype itself: The conserved phenylalanine or tryptophan normally closing the CDR3 is absent here, so this likely arose from a read error. The chain links TRBV11-2 to TRBJ2-5; TRBD2 aligns across 12 bases. After removal of 5 bases from V and 5 bases from J, the junction contained 9 bases not matched to a gene. The germline V gene has CDR1 SGHAT and CDR2 FQNNGV. CDR3 length equals 16 residues. The chain's CDR3 is CASSPTSGRGWETQYC. DNA for the CDR3: TGTGCCAGCAGCCCGACTAGCGGGAGAGGCTGGGAGACCCAGTACTGC.

This clonotype was seen ten or more times. The junction does not match germline at one end; this may be a read error. CDR3 sequence (DNA): TGCAGCGTCGAAGGACTAGCGGGATCCTACGAGCAGTACTTC. Residues: CSVEGLAGSYEQYF. This chain uses TRBV29-1 with TRBJ2-7, with 12 bases aligning to TRBD2. The germline CDR1 and CDR2 sequences are SQVTM and ANQGSEA. The CDR3 totals 14 residues.

Many counts were recorded for this clonotype. This sequence joins TRBV25-1 and TRBJ1-6; 7 bases fit TRBD1. Germline CDR1 reads MGHDK; CDR2 reads SYGVNS. This CDR3 is 18 amino acids long. V was clipped by 3 bases and J by 0 bases; unmatched bases: 8. The CDR3 spells CASSDDRARGSYNSPLHF. Written as DNA, the CDR3 is TGTGCCAGCAGTGATGACAGGGCTAGGGGCTCCTATAATTCACCCCTCCACTTT.

The rearrangement uses TRBV2 and TRBJ2-7, with TRBD1 as a possible D gene (6 bases). This CDR3 has 14 residues. V was cut by 6 bases and J by 0 bases, with 12 bases left in between. Germline CDR1 and CDR2: SNHLY and FYNNEI. The CDR3 is CASRADSSSYEQYF. In DNA, the CDR3 is TGTGCCAGCAGGGCGGACAGCAGCTCCTACGAGCAGTACTTC.